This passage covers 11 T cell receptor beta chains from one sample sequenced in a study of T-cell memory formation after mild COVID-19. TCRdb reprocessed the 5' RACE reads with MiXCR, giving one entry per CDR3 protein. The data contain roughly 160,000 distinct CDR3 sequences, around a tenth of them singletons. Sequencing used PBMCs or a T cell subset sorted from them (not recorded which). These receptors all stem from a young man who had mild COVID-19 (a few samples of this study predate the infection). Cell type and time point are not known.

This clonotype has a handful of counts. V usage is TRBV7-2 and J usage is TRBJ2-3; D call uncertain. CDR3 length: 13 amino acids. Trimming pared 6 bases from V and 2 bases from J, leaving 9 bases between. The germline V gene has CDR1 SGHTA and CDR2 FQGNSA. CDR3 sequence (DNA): TGTGCCAGCAGGGTGCCTAACACAGATACGCAGTATTTT. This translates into CASRVPNTDTQYF.

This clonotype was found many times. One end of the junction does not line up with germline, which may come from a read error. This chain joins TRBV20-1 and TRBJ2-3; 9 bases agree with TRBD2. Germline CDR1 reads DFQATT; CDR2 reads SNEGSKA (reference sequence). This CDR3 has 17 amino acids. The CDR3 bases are TGCAGTGCGAGAGGGACTAGCAGCTTCGCTAGCACAGATACGCAGTATTTT. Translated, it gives CSARGTSSFASTDTQYF.

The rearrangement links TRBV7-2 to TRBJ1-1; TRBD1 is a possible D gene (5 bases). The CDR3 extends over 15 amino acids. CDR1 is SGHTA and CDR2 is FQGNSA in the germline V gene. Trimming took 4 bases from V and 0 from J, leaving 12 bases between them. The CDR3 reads CASSSNRLMNTEAFF. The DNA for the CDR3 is TGTGCCAGCAGCTCTAACAGGTTAATGAACACTGAAGCTTTCTTT.

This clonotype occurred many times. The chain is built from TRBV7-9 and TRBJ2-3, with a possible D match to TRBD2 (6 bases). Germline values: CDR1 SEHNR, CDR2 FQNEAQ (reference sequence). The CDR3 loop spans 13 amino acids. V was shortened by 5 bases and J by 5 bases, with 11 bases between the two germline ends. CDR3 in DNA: TGTGCCAGCAGCCCCGTGGGGGGAGATACGCAGTATTTT. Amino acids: CASSPVGGDTQYF.

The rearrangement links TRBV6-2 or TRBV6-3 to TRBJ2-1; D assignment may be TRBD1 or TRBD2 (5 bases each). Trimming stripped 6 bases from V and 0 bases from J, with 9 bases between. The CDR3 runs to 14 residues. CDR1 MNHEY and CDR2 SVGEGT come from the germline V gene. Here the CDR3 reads CASRGVSSYNEQFF. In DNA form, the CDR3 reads TGTGCCAGCAGGGGGGTCAGCTCCTACAATGAGCAGTTCTTC.

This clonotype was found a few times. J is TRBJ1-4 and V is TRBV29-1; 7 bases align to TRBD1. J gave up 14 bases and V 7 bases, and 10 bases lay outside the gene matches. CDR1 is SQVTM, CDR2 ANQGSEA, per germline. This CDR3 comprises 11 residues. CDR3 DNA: TGCAGCGGCACCAGACAGGGCGGGCTGTTTTTT. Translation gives CSGTRQGGLFF.

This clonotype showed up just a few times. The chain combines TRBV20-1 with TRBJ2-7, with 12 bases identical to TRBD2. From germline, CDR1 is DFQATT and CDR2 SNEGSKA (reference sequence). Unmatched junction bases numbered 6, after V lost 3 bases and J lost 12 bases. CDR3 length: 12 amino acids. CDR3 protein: CSASSSGGAAYF. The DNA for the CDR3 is TGCAGTGCTAGTTCTAGCGGGGGGGCCGCGTACTTC.

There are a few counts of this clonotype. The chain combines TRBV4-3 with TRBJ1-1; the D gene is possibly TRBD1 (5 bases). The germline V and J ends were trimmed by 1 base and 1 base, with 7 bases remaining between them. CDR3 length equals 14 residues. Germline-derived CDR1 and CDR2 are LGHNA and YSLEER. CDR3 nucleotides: TGCGCCAGCAGCCAAGCAGACAGGAACACTGAAGCTTTCTTT. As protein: CASSQADRNTEAFF.

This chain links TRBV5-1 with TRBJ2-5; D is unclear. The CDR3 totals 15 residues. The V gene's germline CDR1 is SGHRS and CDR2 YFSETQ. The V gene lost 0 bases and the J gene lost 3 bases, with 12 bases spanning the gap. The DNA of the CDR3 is TGCGCCAGCAGCTTGGAGGTCAAGCCGGAAGAGACCCAGTACTTC. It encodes CASSLEVKPEETQYF.

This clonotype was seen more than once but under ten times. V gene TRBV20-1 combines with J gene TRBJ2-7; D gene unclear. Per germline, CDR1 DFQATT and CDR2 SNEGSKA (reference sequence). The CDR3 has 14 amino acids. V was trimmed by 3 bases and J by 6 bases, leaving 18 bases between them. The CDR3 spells CSARGLATPLEQYF. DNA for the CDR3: TGCAGTGCTAGGGGCCTCGCAACCCCTCTCGAGCAGTACTTC.

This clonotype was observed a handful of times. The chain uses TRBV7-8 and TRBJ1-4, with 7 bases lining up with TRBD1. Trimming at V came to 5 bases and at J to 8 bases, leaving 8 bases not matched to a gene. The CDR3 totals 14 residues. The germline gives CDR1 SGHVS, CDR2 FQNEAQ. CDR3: CASSLDRVGEKLFF. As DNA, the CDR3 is TGTGCCAGCAGCCTCGACAGGGTGGGCGAAAAACTGTTTTTT.